This entry is about one T cell receptor (beta chain). Its antigen is unknown. This sample stems from a study of cytomegalovirus exposure and HLA in healthy donors. Findings and caveats of the study: Sequencing likely generated an artifact that appeared as a cluster of highly shared sequence variants. After further analysis at a later stage, 16,951 TCR beta sequences were associated with HLA alleles at 0.05 false discovery rate.

The CDR3 contains 14 residues. PCR involved 60 Vbeta and 13 Jbeta primers. This table comes from immunoSEQ multiplex PCR, and its TCRdb copy is limited to in-frame clones, with some not included. Found here are some 150,000 clones, 79% of them singletons; the top ten hold 2.3%. The receptor comes from a woman aged 50 to 60 in good health and CMV-seronegative. Sequenced input: PBMCs. The chain couples TRBV21-1 to TRBJ2-7; the D segment call TRBD1 is taken from the table without a DNA check. TRBV21-1 is tagged as a pseudogene. DNA of the CDR3: TGTGCCAGCAGCAAGGGGCTTAGCTCCTACGAGCAGTACTTC. Amino acid sequence: CASSKGLSSYEQYF.